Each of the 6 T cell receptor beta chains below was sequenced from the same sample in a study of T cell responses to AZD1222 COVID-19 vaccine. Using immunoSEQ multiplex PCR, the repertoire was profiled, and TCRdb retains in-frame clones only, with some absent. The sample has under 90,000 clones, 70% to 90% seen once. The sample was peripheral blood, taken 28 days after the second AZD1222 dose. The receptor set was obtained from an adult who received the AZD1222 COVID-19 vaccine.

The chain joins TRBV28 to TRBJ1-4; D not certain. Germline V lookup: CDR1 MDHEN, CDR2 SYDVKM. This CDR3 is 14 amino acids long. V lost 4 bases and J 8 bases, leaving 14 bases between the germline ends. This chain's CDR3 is CASSSGLMGEKLFF. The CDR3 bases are TGTGCCAGCAGTTCGGGTCTTATGGGGGAAAAACTGTTTTTT.

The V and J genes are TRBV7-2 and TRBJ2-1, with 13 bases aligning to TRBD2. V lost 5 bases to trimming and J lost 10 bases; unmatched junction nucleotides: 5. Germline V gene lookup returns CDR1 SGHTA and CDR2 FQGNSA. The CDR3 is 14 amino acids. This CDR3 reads CASSPGLAGAEQFF. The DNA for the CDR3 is TGTGCCAGCAGCCCTGGACTAGCGGGGGCCGAGCAGTTCTTC.

Written as DNA, the CDR3 is TGTGCCAGCAGCTTAAATGGGAGGTGGATAGTGGCTGAAAAACTGTTTTTT. This translates into CASSLNGRWIVAEKLFF. The chain recombines TRBV11-2 with TRBJ1-4; D not certain. The CDR3 runs 17 residues. V was shortened by 2 bases and J by 7 bases, with 20 bases between the two germline ends. The germline V gene has CDR1 SGHAT and CDR2 FQNNGV.

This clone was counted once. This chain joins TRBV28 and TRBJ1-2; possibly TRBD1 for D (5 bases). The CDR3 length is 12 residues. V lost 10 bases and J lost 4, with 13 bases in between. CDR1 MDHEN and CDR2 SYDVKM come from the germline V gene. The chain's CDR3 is CATNRFLYGYTF. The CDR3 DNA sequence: TGTGCCACAAACAGGTTTCTCTATGGCTACACCTTC.

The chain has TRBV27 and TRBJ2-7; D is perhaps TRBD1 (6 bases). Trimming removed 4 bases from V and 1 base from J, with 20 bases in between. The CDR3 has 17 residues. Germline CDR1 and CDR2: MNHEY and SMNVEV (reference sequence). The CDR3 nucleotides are TGTGCCAGCAGTTCGGGACATTCTGCAGCCTTATCCTACGAGCAGTACTTC. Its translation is CASSSGHSAALSYEQYF.

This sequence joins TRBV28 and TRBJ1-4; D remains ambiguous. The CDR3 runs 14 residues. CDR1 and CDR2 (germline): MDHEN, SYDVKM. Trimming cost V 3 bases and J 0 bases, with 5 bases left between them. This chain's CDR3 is CASSFYATNEKLFF. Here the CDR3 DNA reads TGTGCCAGCAGTTTCTATGCAACTAATGAAAAACTGTTTTTT. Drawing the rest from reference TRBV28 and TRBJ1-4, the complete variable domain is DVKVTQSSRYLVKRTGEKVFLECVQDMDHENMFWYRQDPGLGLRLIYFSYDVKMKEKGDIPEGYSVSREKKERFSLILESASTNQTSMYLCASSFYATNEKLFFGSGTQLSVL.